Listed here are 14 T cell receptor beta chains from one sample, sequenced in a study of Ad26.COV2.S vaccination and SARS-CoV-2 variants. Libraries were prepared by immunoSEQ multiplex PCR; TCRdb keeps only in-frame clonotypes and omits some of them. The repertoire holds some 480,000 clones, with roughly 87% as singletons. Sample treatment: around 19 received Ad26.COV2.S at low or high dose, single or two shots; about 5 received placebo; per-sample allocation not given. Collection of samples fell on day 63 after the first vaccine or placebo injection. Source: peripheral blood, taken in a trial of Ad26.COV2.S vaccine versus placebo. These receptors were obtained from a person aged 18-60 years who received the Ad26.COV2.S COVID-19 vaccine or a placebo.

CDR3 sequence reads: CASSVAIPSGSSYNEQFF. The CDR3 DNA reads TGTGCCAGCAGCGTAGCTATCCCTAGCGGGAGCTCGTACAATGAGCAGTTCTTC. This chain connects TRBV9 to TRBJ2-1; 10 bases line up with TRBD2. The CDR3 loop spans 18 amino acids. Germline lookup yields CDR1 SGDLS and CDR2 YYNGEE. J was trimmed by 4 bases and V by 0 bases; bases with no gene match: 10.

This chain links TRBV19 with TRBJ2-2, with D perhaps TRBD2 (6 bases). Looked up from germline, CDR1 is LNHDA and CDR2 is SQIVND (reference sequence). This CDR3 contains 17 residues. Trimming stripped 5 bases from V and 3 bases from J, with 19 bases between. The CDR3 loop reads CASSVTGGAGHTGELFF. The CDR3, as DNA: TGTGCCAGTAGTGTAACCGGTGGGGCGGGGCACACCGGGGAGCTGTTTTTT.

V and J are TRBV24-1 and TRBJ2-5, with 9 bases fitting TRBD1. After removal of 5 bases from V and 2 bases from J, the junction contained 5 bases not matched to a gene. The germline CDR1 and CDR2 sequences are KGHDR and SFDVKD. This CDR3 region has 15 residues. The CDR3: CATSGNRGHQETQYF. The DNA of the CDR3 is TGTGCCACCAGTGGCAACAGGGGGCATCAAGAGACCCAGTACTTC.

This clone was seen only a few times. The chain recombines TRBV4-1 with TRBJ1-2; D is unresolved. CDR1 and CDR2 from the germline V gene are MGHRA and YSYEKL. CDR3 size: 12 residues. With 5 bases removed from V and 7 bases from J, the gap between germline ends came to 11 bases. CDR3 nucleotides: TGCGCCAGCAGCACCGGGTCTGCTGGCTACACCTTC. It codes for CASSTGSAGYTF.

The rearrangement joins TRBV5-4 to TRBJ1-1; tentatively, D is TRBD1 (6 bases). V dropped 4 bases and J dropped 5 bases, with 21 bases sitting between them. The CDR3 length is 16 residues. Germline-derived CDR1 and CDR2 are SGHNT and YYREEE (reference sequence). CDR3 sequence (DNA): TGTGCCAGCAGCCGGGGGGGCCAGGGATTGAGGACTGAAGCTTTCTTT. It translates to CASSRGGQGLRTEAFF.

The chain couples TRBV3-1 (or the pseudogene TRBV3-2) to TRBJ2-1, with D hard to call. V was trimmed by 0 bases and J by 5 bases, leaving 11 bases between them. The germline V gene has CDR1 LGHDT and CDR2 YNNKEL (reference sequence). This CDR3 is built from 15 residues. CDR3 residues: CASSQDILQNNEQFF. In DNA form, the CDR3 reads TGTGCCAGCAGCCAAGATATCCTGCAGAACAATGAGCAGTTCTTC.

The DNA of the CDR3 is TGTGCCAGCAGTTTAACCCGACAGGGGTTGAACACCATATATTTT. The encoded protein is CASSLTRQGLNTIYF. The chain combines TRBV27 with TRBJ1-3, with TRBD1 identical over 8 bases. V lost 2 bases, J lost 7 bases, and 7 bases stayed unmatched. The germline V gene has CDR1 MNHEY and CDR2 SMNVEV (reference sequence). The CDR3 is 15 residues long.

V is TRBV7-2 and J is TRBJ2-5; D call uncertain. This CDR3 comprises 12 residues. The germline V gene has CDR1 SGHTA and CDR2 FQGNSA. V was shortened by 5 bases and J by 2 bases, with 6 bases between the two germline ends. CDR3 coding DNA: TGTGCCAGCAGCCTCGGACAAGAGACCCAGTACTTC. Amino acid sequence: CASSLGQETQYF.

This clone appeared once. The CDR3 DNA follows: TGTGCCTGGAGGTTAGGCGGCGGCGGGGAGCTGTTTTTT. As protein: CAWRLGGGGELFF. This chain connects TRBV30 to TRBJ2-2; D not resolved. This CDR3 is 13 amino acids long. Germline V gene sequence: CDR1 GTSNPN, CDR2 SVGIG (reference sequence). With 3 bases removed from V and 7 bases from J, the gap between germline ends came to 12 bases.

This sequence joins TRBV15 and TRBJ2-7; the match to TRBD2 covers 8 bases. CDR1 is LNHNV, CDR2 YYDKDF, per germline (reference sequence). The J segment lost 3 bases and the V segment lost 5 bases, leaving 6 bases of the junction unmatched. This CDR3 is 14 amino acids long. The CDR3 DNA sequence: TGTGCCACCAGCGTAGCGGGGATGGGCTACGAGCAGTACTTC. Translation: CATSVAGMGYEQYF.

V gene TRBV7-8 combines with J gene TRBJ2-5; 7 nucleotides agree with TRBD2. With 3 bases clipped from V and 5 bases from J, the junction kept 9 bases outside the gene matches. This CDR3 has 15 residues. In germline, CDR1 is SGHVS, CDR2 FQNEAQ. The CDR3 spells CASSFPAREKETQYF. As DNA, the CDR3 is TGTGCCAGCAGCTTTCCAGCGCGGGAGAAGGAGACCCAGTACTTC.

This chain connects TRBV28 to TRBJ1-5; D unclear. Trimming stripped 2 bases from V and 4 bases from J, with 9 bases between. Germline values: CDR1 MDHEN, CDR2 SYDVKM. The CDR3 covers 14 residues. The CDR3 region is CASSLGPMNQPQHF. CDR3 bases: TGTGCCAGCAGTTTAGGGCCCATGAATCAGCCCCAGCATTTT.

V is TRBV28 and J is TRBJ1-2; TRBD1 matches 8 bases. Germline CDR1 and CDR2: MDHEN and SYDVKM. This CDR3 comprises 14 residues. The V and J ends lost 5 bases and 7 bases, in that order; junction bases with no gene match: 9. The CDR3 loop reads CASSPDRGAGGYTF. CDR3 nucleotide sequence: TGTGCCAGCAGTCCCGACAGGGGAGCGGGTGGCTACACCTTC.

The chain is built from TRBV4-2 and TRBJ2-7; D is undetermined. With 4 bases removed from V and 1 base from J, the gap between germline ends came to 11 bases. This CDR3 is 14 amino acids long. CDR1 is LGHNA, CDR2 YNFKEQ, per germline. CDR3 loop: CASSPLGRSYEQYF. Written as DNA, the CDR3 is TGTGCCAGCAGCCCTCTAGGCAGGTCCTACGAGCAGTACTTC.